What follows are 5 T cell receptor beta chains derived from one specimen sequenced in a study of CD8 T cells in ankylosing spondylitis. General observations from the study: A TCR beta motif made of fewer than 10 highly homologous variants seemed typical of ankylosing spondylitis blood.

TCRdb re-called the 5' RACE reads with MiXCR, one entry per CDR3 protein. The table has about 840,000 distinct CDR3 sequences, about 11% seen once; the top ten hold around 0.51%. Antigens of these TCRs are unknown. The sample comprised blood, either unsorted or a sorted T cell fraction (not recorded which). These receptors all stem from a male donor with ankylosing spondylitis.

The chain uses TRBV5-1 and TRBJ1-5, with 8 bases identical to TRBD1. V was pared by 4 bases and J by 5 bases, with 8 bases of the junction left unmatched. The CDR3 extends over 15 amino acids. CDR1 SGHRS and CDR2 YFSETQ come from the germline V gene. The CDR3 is CASSPTGTGYQPQHF. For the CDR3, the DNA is TGCGCCAGCAGCCCAACCGGGACAGGTTATCAGCCCCAGCATTTT.

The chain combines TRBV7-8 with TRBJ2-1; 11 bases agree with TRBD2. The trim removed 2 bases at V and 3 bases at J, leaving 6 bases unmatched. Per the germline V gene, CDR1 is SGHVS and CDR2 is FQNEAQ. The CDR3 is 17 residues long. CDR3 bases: TGTGCCAGCAGCTTACGGTTTAGCGGGGGGGACTACAATGAGCAGTTCTTC. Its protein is CASSLRFSGGDYNEQFF.

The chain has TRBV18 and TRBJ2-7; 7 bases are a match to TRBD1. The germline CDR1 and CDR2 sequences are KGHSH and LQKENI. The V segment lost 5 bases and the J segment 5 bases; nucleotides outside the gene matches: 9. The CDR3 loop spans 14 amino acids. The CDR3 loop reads CASSVTGQLDEQYF. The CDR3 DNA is TGTGCCAGCTCAGTAACGGGACAGCTCGACGAGCAGTACTTC.

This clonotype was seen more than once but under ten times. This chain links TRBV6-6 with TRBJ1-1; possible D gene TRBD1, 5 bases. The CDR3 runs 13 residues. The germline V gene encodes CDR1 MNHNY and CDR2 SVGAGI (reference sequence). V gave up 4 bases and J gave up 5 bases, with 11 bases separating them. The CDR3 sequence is CASSLLRETEAFF. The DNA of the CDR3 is TGTGCCAGCAGTTTACTCAGGGAAACTGAAGCTTTCTTT.

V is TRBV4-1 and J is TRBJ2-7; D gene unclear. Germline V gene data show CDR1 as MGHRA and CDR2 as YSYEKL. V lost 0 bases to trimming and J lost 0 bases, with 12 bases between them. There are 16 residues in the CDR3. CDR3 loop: CASSQEPRLISYEQYF. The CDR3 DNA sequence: TGCGCCAGCAGCCAAGAACCCAGGCTAATCTCCTACGAGCAGTACTTC.